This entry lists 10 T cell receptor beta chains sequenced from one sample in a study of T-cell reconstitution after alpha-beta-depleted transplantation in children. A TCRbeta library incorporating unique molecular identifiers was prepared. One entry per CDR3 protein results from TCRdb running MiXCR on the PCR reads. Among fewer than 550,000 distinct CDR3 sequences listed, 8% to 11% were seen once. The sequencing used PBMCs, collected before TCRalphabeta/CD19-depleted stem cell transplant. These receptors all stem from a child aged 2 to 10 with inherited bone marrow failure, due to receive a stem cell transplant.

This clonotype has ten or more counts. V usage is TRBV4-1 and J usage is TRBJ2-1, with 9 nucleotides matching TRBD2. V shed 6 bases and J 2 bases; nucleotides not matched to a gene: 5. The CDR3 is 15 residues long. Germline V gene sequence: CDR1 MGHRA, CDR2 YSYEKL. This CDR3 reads CASRLSGSPYNEQFF. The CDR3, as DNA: TGCGCCAGCAGACTTAGCGGGAGCCCCTACAATGAGCAGTTCTTC.

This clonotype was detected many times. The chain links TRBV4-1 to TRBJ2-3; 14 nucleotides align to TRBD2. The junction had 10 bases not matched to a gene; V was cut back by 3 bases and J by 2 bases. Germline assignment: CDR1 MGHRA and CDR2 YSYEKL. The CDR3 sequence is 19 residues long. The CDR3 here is CASSQGLAGVGLVTDTQYF. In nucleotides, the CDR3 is TGCGCCAGCAGCCAGGGACTAGCGGGAGTGGGGTTAGTCACAGATACGCAGTATTTT.

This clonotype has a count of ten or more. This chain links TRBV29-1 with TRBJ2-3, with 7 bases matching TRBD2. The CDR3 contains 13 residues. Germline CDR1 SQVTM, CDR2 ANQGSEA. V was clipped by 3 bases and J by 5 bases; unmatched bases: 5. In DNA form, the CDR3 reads TGCAGCGTTGATAAGCGGGGTGAAGATACGCAGTATTTT. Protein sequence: CSVDKRGEDTQYF.

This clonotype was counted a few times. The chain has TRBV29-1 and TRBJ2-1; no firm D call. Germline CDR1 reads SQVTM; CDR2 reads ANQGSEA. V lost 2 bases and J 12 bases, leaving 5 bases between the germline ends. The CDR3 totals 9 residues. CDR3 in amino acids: CSVETGQFF. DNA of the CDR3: TGCAGCGTTGAAACGGGGCAGTTCTTC.

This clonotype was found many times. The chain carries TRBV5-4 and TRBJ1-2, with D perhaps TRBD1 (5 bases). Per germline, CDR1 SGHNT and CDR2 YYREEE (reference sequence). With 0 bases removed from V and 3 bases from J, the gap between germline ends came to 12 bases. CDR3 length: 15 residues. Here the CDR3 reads CASSLVPAGHYGYTF. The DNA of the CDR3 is TGTGCCAGCAGCTTGGTTCCTGCAGGGCACTATGGCTACACCTTC.

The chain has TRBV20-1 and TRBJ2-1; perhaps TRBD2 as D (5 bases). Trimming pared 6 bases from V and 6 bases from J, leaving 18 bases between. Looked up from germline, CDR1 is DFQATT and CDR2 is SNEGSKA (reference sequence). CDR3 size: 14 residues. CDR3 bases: TGCAGTGCAAGGGCTAGCCTCAACCGCAATGAGCAGTTCTTC. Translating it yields CSARASLNRNEQFF.

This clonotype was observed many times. CDR3 protein: CASSLEGRFEAFF. CDR3 nucleotides: TGCGCCAGCAGCTTGGAGGGACGTTTCGAAGCTTTCTTT. The chain is built from TRBV5-1 and TRBJ1-1, with TRBD1 as a possible D gene (5 bases). CDR1 and CDR2 from the germline V gene are SGHRS and YFSETQ. V gave up 0 bases and J gave up 8 bases, with 11 bases separating them. This CDR3 is 13 amino acids long.

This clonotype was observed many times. CDR3 in amino acids: CASSLKRSPSYEQYF. CDR3 DNA: TGTGCCAGCAGTCTCAAGAGGTCGCCATCCTACGAGCAGTACTTC. The rearrangement joins TRBV27 to TRBJ2-7; D remains unclear. CDR3 length: 15 residues. V shed 5 bases and J shed 1 base, with 15 bases lying between them. From germline, CDR1 is MNHEY and CDR2 SMNVEV (reference sequence).

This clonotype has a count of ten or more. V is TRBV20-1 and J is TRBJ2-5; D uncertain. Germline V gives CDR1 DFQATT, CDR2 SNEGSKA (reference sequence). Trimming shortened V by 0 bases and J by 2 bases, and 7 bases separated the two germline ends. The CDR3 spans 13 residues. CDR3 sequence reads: CSARDGAQETQYF. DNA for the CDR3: TGCAGTGCTAGAGATGGAGCGCAAGAGACCCAGTACTTC.

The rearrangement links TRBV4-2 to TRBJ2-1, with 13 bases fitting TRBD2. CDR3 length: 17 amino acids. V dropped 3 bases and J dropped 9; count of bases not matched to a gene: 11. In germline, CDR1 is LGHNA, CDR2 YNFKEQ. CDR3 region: CASSHPVLAGGPSEQFF. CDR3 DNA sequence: TGTGCCAGCAGCCACCCGGTACTAGCGGGAGGGCCGAGTGAGCAGTTCTTC.